This T cell receptor (beta chain) was observed in a study of response to subunit inactivated influenza vaccine. Germline-derived CDR1 and CDR2 are SGDLS and YYNGEE. Trimming at V came to 6 bases and at J to 7 bases, leaving 17 bases not matched to a gene. The CDR3 totals 16 residues. This clonotype has more than one count but fewer than ten. Its antigen is as yet unknown. TCRdb re-analysed the RT-PCR reads in MiXCR, keeping a single row per CDR3 protein. The table lists about 160,000 distinct CDR3 sequences, approximately 11% of them singletons, with roughly a third in the top ten. Findings and limits, study-wide: Researchers suggested that each seasonal influenza vaccination recruits few new T cells.

The receptor was isolated from a man aged 50-75 years who received an inactivated influenza vaccine. The gene calls are TRBV9 and TRBJ1-2; 8 bases are a match to TRBD1. Material: CD8+ T cells sorted from PBMCs, obtained less than 25 months after vaccination. In nucleotides, the CDR3 is TGTGCCAGCACCCCTACTACGGGCAGGGGGCTTTCTGGCTACACCTTC. Amino acids: CASTPTTGRGLSGYTF.